These T cell receptor beta chains were read from a single sample in a study of cytomegalovirus exposure and HLA in healthy donors. Produced via immunoSEQ multiplex PCR; TCRdb's table is partial and in-frame only. In the table there are some 200,000 clones, over 80% of which are singletons. The sample consisted of PBMCs. The receptors stem from a boy aged 2-9 years in good health and CMV-seronegative. Each CDR3 is given without its conserved first and last residue.

V: TRBV4-1
J: TRBJ2-4
CDR3: ASSQDPTGGGQY

V: TRBV9
J: TRBJ2-7
CDR3: ASSLGLTDYEQY

V: TRBV5-4
J: TRBJ2-7
CDR3: ASSLGVGTTDPYEQY

V: TRBV15
J: TRBJ2-5
CDR3: ATSALREGLGGTQY

V: TRBV5-4
J: TRBJ2-6
CDR3: ASSLNQGAGANVLT

V: TRBV29-1
J: TRBJ2-3
CDR3: SVFGTSGGPNILTDTQY

V: TRBV5-1
J: TRBJ2-3
CDR3: ASSLGLAGGTDTQY

V: TRBV11-3
J: TRBJ2-1
CDR3: ASSLEGTSGSEQF

V: TRBV10-3
J: TRBJ2-1
CDR3: AISERQRSSYNEQF

V: TRBV7-6
J: TRBJ2-2
CDR3: ASSLALAGGTTGELF

V: TRBV14
J: TRBJ2-3
CDR3: ASSQEGLNTQY

V: TRBV28
J: TRBJ2-7
CDR3: ASSYARDRSYEQY

V: TRBV5-1
J: TRBJ1-2
CDR3: ASSLVGPHPNYGYT

V: TRBV19
J: TRBJ2-6
CDR3: ASEVARGVAGANVLT